This T cell receptor (beta chain) is drawn from a study of ipilimumab plus nivolumab after autologous stem cell transplantation. TCRdb keeps only in-frame clones here, not all; method: immunoSEQ multiplex PCR. The table records over 15,000 clones, 81% of them present only once. This clone has a handful of counts. Specimen: PBMCs, collected in a trial of ipilimumab plus nivolumab as post-transplant consolidation. The clonotype was recovered from a male donor with diffuse large B-cell lymphoma.

This CDR3 is CASSLILGSGNTIYF. The CDR3, as DNA: TGTGCCAGCAGCTTAATCTTGGGCTCTGGAAACACCATATATTTT. The V and J genes are TRBV7-8 and TRBJ1-3; D uncertain. V was trimmed by 2 bases and J by 0 bases, leaving 8 bases between them. The CDR3 spans 15 residues. Germline CDR1 and CDR2: SGHVS and FQNEAQ. Together with reference TRBV7-8 and TRBJ1-3, the CDR3 gives the full variable domain: GAGVSQSPRYKVAKRGQDVALRCDPISGHVSLFWYQQALGQGPEFLTYFQNEAQLDKSGLPSDRFFAERPEGSVSTLKIQRTQQEDSAVYLCASSLILGSGNTIYFGEGSWLTVV.